Listed below are T cell receptor beta chains from one sample, sequenced in a study of shared clonotypes between healthy human individuals. Data came from immunoSEQ multiplex PCR; TCRdb stores just in-frame clones and leaves some out. The data show a few hundred thousand clones, approximately 97% seen once. The sample comprised naive CD4+ T cells sorted from blood. The receptor set was obtained from a woman aged 25 to 39 in good health. Each CDR3 is given with its conserved first and last residue. D genes are given only for firm matches. Size is omitted from some rows. Given values are once, few, many or a class for expanded clones.

clone size: NA; CDR3 length: 13; J gene: TRBJ1-5; V gene: TRBV19; D gene: NA; CDR3 DNA: TGTGCCAGTAGTATAGTAGGAGGTAGGCCCCAGCATTTT; CDR3 protein: CASSIVGGRPQHF
clone size: NA; CDR3 length: 11; J gene: TRBJ1-2; V gene: TRBV23-1; D gene: NA; CDR3 DNA: TGCGCCAGCAGTGGAGGCTATGGCTACACCTTC; CDR3 protein: CASSGGYGYTF
clone size: NA; CDR3 length: 19; J gene: TRBJ2-7; V gene: TRBV10-3; D gene: NA; CDR3 DNA: TGTGCCATCAGTGGGGGTGGCCAGGGGGGCAAGGGCGCCGCCTACGAGCAGTACTTC; CDR3 protein: CAISGGGQGGKGAAYEQYF
clone size: NA; CDR3 length: 15; J gene: TRBJ2-1; V gene: TRBV28; D gene: NA; CDR3 DNA: TGTGCCAGCAGTTTACCTGGAGCACCCTACAATGAGCAGTTCTTC; CDR3 protein: CASSLPGAPYNEQFF
clone size: NA; CDR3 length: 16; J gene: TRBJ1-3; V gene: TRBV4-2; D gene: NA; CDR3 DNA: TGTGCCAGCAGCGATACCGGGCCCAACTCTGGAAACACCATATATTTT; CDR3 protein: CASSDTGPNSGNTIYF
clone size: once; CDR3 length: 14; J gene: TRBJ1-6; V gene: TRBV27; D gene: NA; CDR3 DNA: TGTGCCAGCAGTTCTATGGGGGGGGAGTCACCCCTCCACTTT; CDR3 protein: CASSSMGGESPLHF
clone size: NA; CDR3 length: 13; J gene: TRBJ1-2; V gene: TRBV30; D gene: NA; CDR3 DNA: TGTGCCTGGAGTTCGGGGCAGAACTATGGCTACACCTTC; CDR3 protein: CAWSSGQNYGYTF
clone size: NA; CDR3 length: 14; J gene: TRBJ1-1; V gene: TRBV6-5; D gene: NA; CDR3 DNA: TGTGCCAGCAGTTGGGTGTGGGGGGACACTGAAGCTTTCTTT; CDR3 protein: CASSWVWGDTEAFF
clone size: once; CDR3 length: 15; J gene: TRBJ2-7; V gene: TRBV28; D gene: TRBD2; CDR3 DNA: TGTGCCAGCAGACTGACTAGCGGGAGTTCCTACGAGCAGTACTTC; CDR3 protein: CASRLTSGSSYEQYF
clone size: NA; CDR3 length: 15; J gene: TRBJ2-1; V gene: TRBV5-1; D gene: NA; CDR3 DNA: TGCGCCAGCAGCTTGTCGGTGGGAGTCGGCCATGAGCAGTTCTTC; CDR3 protein: CASSLSVGVGHEQFF
clone size: NA; CDR3 length: 17; J gene: TRBJ2-3; V gene: TRBV5-8; D gene: TRBD2; CDR3 DNA: TGTGCCAGCAGCTTGGCCCTAGCGGGAGGGGGAACAGATACGCAGTATTTT; CDR3 protein: CASSLALAGGGTDTQYF
clone size: NA; CDR3 length: 15; J gene: TRBJ2-3; V gene: TRBV27; D gene: NA; CDR3 DNA: TGTGCCAGCAGTCAATGGGGGGCTGGCACAGATACGCAGTATTTT; CDR3 protein: CASSQWGAGTDTQYF
clone size: once; CDR3 length: 13; J gene: TRBJ1-5; V gene: TRBV7-8; D gene: NA; CDR3 DNA: TGTGCCAGCAGCGACACGGCCGATCAGCCCCAGCATTTT; CDR3 protein: CASSDTADQPQHF
clone size: NA; CDR3 length: 13; J gene: TRBJ1-2; V gene: TRBV5-1; D gene: NA; CDR3 DNA: TGCGCCAGCAGGGCAGGGGATGGAGGAGGCTACACCTTC; CDR3 protein: CASRAGDGGGYTF
clone size: NA; CDR3 length: 13; J gene: TRBJ2-5; V gene: TRBV28; D gene: NA; CDR3 DNA: TGTGCCCCTAGAGGTGGAGATCAAGAGACCCAGTACTTC; CDR3 protein: CAPRGGDQETQYF
clone size: NA; CDR3 length: 14; J gene: TRBJ2-5; V gene: TRBV19; D gene: NA; CDR3 DNA: TGTGCCAGTAGTATTTCGGACAGCCGGGGCAAGCAGTACTTC; CDR3 protein: CASSISDSRGKQYF
clone size: NA; CDR3 length: 13; J gene: TRBJ1-4; V gene: TRBV28; D gene: NA; CDR3 DNA: TGTGCCAGCAGTTCCCTTTTCGCGGAAAAACTGTTTTTT; CDR3 protein: CASSSLFAEKLFF
clone size: NA; CDR3 length: 19; J gene: TRBJ2-1; V gene: TRBV10-3; D gene: TRBD2; CDR3 DNA: TGTGCCATCAGTGAGTCGTCTCAGAGTCGACTAGCGGTTTACAATGAGCAGTTCTTC; CDR3 protein: CAISESSQSRLAVYNEQFF
clone size: NA; CDR3 length: 15; J gene: TRBJ1-5; V gene: TRBV5-1; D gene: NA; CDR3 DNA: TGCGCCAGCAGCTACGGGCTCTCAGCCAATCAGCCCCAGCATTTT; CDR3 protein: CASSYGLSANQPQHF
clone size: once; CDR3 length: 14; J gene: TRBJ2-7; V gene: TRBV5-6; D gene: NA; CDR3 DNA: TGTGCCAGCAGCTCAACCGGGAGTCTCGGCGAGCAGTACTTC; CDR3 protein: CASSSTGSLGEQYF
clone size: NA; CDR3 length: 17; J gene: TRBJ2-3; V gene: TRBV18; D gene: TRBD2; CDR3 DNA: TGTGCCAGCTCACCACGAAGTCGGCGCGGGAGGGAAGATACGCAGTATTTT; CDR3 protein: CASSPRSRRGREDTQYF
clone size: once; CDR3 length: 17; J gene: TRBJ2-1; V gene: TRBV11-3; D gene: NA; CDR3 DNA: TGTGCCAGCAGCCCAACCCCGGGGGAGGAGGGCTACAATGAGCAGTTCTTC; CDR3 protein: CASSPTPGEEGYNEQFF
clone size: NA; CDR3 length: 18; J gene: TRBJ1-1; V gene: TRBV4-1; D gene: NA; CDR3 DNA: TGCGCCAGCAGCCAGCCGTACGGACGGACCACTTCGAACACTGAAGCTTTCTTT; CDR3 protein: CASSQPYGRTTSNTEAFF
clone size: NA; CDR3 length: 16; J gene: TRBJ1-5; V gene: TRBV14; D gene: NA; CDR3 DNA: TGTGCCAGCAGCCAAGGGGGCAGGGGTGGAAATCAGCCCCAGCATTTT; CDR3 protein: CASSQGGRGGNQPQHF
clone size: NA; CDR3 length: 16; J gene: TRBJ2-7; V gene: TRBV28; D gene: TRBD2; CDR3 DNA: TGTGCCAGCAGTTTTCTTGTGTCGGGACTATTCTACGAGCAGTACTTC; CDR3 protein: CASSFLVSGLFYEQYF
clone size: NA; CDR3 length: 13; J gene: TRBJ1-3; V gene: TRBV2; D gene: NA; CDR3 DNA: TGTGCCTGCTCCGGGGACTCTGGAAACACCATATATTTT; CDR3 protein: CACSGDSGNTIYF
clone size: NA; CDR3 length: 15; J gene: TRBJ2-5; V gene: TRBV19; D gene: TRBD2; CDR3 DNA: TGTGCCAGTAGCCGTACAGCGGGAGTGGTGGAGACCCAGTACTTC; CDR3 protein: CASSRTAGVVETQYF
clone size: once; CDR3 length: 16; J gene: TRBJ2-1; V gene: TRBV6-5; D gene: TRBD2; CDR3 DNA: TGTGCCAGCAGTTACTCGCCACTAGCGGGCTACAATGAGCAGTTCTTC; CDR3 protein: CASSYSPLAGYNEQFF
clone size: NA; CDR3 length: 14; J gene: TRBJ2-7; V gene: TRBV28; D gene: TRBD2; CDR3 DNA: TGTGCCACCAATGTAGCGGGAGCCATCCACGAGCAGTACTTC; CDR3 protein: CATNVAGAIHEQYF
clone size: once; CDR3 length: 15; J gene: TRBJ2-7; V gene: TRBV7-9; D gene: TRBD1; CDR3 DNA: TGTGCCAGCAGCTCCACCGGGACAGGGGGCGAAGAGCAGTACTTC; CDR3 protein: CASSSTGTGGEEQYF
clone size: NA; CDR3 length: 18; J gene: TRBJ2-3; V gene: TRBV9; D gene: TRBD2; CDR3 DNA: TGTGCCAGCAGCGTATTCGGCCGCGGGAGCACCGACACAGATACGCAGTATTTT; CDR3 protein: CASSVFGRGSTDTDTQYF
clone size: NA; CDR3 length: 14; J gene: TRBJ2-1; V gene: TRBV6-5; D gene: TRBD2; CDR3 DNA: TGTGCCAGCAGTAATCTAGCGGCCTACAATGAGCAGTTCTTC; CDR3 protein: CASSNLAAYNEQFF
clone size: NA; CDR3 length: 16; J gene: TRBJ2-4; V gene: TRBV6-6; D gene: TRBD2; CDR3 DNA: TGTGCCAGCAGTTACTCTATAGCGGGAGGGAAAAACATTCAGTACTTC; CDR3 protein: CASSYSIAGGKNIQYF
clone size: NA; CDR3 length: 14; J gene: TRBJ1-3; V gene: TRBV2; D gene: NA; CDR3 DNA: TGTGCCAGCGGCCGGGACGGAGGCGGAAACACCATATATTTT; CDR3 protein: CASGRDGGGNTIYF
clone size: NA; CDR3 length: 15; J gene: TRBJ2-3; V gene: TRBV5-1; D gene: NA; CDR3 DNA: TGCGCCAGCAGCTTGGCCACGGGAAGCACAGATACGCAGTATTTT; CDR3 protein: CASSLATGSTDTQYF